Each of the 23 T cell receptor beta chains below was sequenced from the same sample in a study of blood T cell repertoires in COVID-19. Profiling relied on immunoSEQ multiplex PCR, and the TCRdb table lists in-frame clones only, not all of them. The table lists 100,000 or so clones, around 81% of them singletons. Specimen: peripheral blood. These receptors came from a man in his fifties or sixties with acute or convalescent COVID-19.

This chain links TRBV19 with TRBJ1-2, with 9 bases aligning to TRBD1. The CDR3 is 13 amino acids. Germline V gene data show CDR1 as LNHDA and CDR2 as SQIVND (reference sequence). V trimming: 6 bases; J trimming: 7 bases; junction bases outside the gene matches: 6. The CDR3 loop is CASRQRQGVGYTF. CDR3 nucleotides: TGTGCCAGTAGACAGAGACAGGGGGTTGGCTACACCTTC.

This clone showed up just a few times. The CDR3 DNA sequence: TGTGCCAGCAGTGTGAACGGGGGTACCAATGAGCAGTTCTTC. Amino acid sequence: CASSVNGGTNEQFF. The chain joins TRBV6-4 to TRBJ2-1; maybe TRBD2 (6 bases). CDR1 is MRHNA, CDR2 SNTAGT, per germline. V lost 4 bases, J lost 6 bases, and 13 bases lay in between. The length of the CDR3 is 14 residues.

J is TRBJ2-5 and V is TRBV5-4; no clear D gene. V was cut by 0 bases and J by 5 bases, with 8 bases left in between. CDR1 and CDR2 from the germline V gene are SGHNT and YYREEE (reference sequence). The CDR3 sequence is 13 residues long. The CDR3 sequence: CASSLDEVETQYF. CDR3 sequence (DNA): TGTGCCAGCAGCTTGGACGAGGTGGAGACCCAGTACTTC.

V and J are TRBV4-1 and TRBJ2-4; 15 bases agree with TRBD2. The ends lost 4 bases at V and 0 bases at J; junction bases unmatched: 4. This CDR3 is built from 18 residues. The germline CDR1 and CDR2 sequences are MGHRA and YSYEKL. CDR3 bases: TGCGCCAGCAGCCCGGGACTAGCGGGAGGCCGAGCCAAAAACATTCAGTACTTC. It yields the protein CASSPGLAGGRAKNIQYF.

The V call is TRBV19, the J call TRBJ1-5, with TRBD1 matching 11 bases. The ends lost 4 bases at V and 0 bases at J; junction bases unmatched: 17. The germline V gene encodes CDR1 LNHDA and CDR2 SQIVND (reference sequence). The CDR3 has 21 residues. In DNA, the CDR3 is TGTGCCAGTAGTAGGACTGGGACAGGGGGGCCTCTTATGTATAGCAATCAGCCCCAGCATTTT. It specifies CASSRTGTGGPLMYSNQPQHF.

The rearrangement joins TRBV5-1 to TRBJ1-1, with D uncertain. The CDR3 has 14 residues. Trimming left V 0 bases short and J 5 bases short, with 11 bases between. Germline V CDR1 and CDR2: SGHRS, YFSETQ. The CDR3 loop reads CASSLAGRTTEAFF. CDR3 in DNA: TGCGCCAGCAGCTTGGCAGGCAGGACTACTGAAGCTTTCTTT.

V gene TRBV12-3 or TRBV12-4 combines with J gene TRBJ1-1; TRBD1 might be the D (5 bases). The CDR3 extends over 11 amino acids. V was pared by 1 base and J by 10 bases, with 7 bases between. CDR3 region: CASSLGRGAFF. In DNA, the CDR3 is TGTGCCAGCAGTTTAGGGAGGGGAGCTTTCTTT.

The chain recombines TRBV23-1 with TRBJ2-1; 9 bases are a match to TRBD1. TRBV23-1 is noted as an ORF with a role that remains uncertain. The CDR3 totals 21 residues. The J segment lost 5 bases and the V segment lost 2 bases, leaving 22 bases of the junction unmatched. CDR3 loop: CASSQLCFCQRQGVGHNEQFF. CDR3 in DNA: TGCGCCAGCAGTCAACTCTGCTTTTGCCAAAGACAGGGGGTGGGACACAATGAGCAGTTCTTC.

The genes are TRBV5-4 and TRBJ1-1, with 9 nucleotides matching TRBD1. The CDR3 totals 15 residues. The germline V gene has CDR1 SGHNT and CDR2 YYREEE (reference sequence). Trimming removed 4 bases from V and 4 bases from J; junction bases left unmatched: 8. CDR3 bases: TGTGCCAGCAGCGGCAGGGACAGGGCGAGCACTGAAGCTTTCTTT. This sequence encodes CASSGRDRASTEAFF. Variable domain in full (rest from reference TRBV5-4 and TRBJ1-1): ETGVTQSPTHLIKTRGQQVTLRCSSQSGHNTVSWYQQALGQGPQFIFQYYREEENGRGNFPPRFSGLQFPNYSSELNVNALELDDSALYLCASSGRDRASTEAFFGQGTRLTVV.

This chain's CDR3 is CASSAAPTLRGGNYGYTF. CDR3 sequence (DNA): TGTGCCAGCAGCGCCGCACCCACTTTGAGGGGGGGAAACTATGGCTACACCTTC. This chain links TRBV9 with TRBJ1-2; maybe TRBD1 (6 bases). Germline V lookup: CDR1 SGDLS, CDR2 YYNGEE. The CDR3 runs 18 residues. The germline V and J ends were trimmed by 3 bases and 2 bases, with 23 bases remaining between them.

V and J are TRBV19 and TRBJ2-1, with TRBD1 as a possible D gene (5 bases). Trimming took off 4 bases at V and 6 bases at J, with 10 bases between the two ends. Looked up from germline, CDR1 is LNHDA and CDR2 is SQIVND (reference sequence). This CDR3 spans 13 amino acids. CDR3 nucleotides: TGTGCCAGTAGTAGGGGCGCAGGCAATGAGCAGTTCTTC. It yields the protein CASSRGAGNEQFF.

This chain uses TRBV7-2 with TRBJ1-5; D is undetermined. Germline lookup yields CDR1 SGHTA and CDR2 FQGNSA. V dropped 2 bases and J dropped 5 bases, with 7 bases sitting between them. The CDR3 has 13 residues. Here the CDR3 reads CASSLSGDQPQHF. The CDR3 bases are TGTGCCAGCAGCTTATCCGGGGATCAGCCCCAGCATTTT.

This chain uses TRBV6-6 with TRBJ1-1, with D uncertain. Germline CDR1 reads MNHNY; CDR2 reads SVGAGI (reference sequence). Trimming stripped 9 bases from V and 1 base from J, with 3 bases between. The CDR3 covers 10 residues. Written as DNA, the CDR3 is TGTGCCAGTCAGAACACTGAAGCTTTCTTT. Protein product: CASQNTEAFF.

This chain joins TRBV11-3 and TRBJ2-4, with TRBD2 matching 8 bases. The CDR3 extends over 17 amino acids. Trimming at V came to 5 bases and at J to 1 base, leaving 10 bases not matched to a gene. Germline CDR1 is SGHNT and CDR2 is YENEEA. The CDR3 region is CASSPPGGDRAKNIQYF. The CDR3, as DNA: TGTGCCAGCAGCCCCCCGGGGGGGGATAGGGCCAAAAACATTCAGTACTTC.

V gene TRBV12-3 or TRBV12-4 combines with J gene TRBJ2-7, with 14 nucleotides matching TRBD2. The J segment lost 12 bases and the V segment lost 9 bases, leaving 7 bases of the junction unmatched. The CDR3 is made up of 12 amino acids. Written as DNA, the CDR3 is TGTGCCAGTAGGGGACTAGCGGGAGCCTTGTACGTC. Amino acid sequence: CASRGLAGALYV.

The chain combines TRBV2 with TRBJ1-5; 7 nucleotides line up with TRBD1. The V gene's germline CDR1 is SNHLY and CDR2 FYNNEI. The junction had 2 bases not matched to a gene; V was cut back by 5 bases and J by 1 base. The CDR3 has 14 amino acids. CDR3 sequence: CASSRDSSNQPQHF. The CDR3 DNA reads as TGTGCCAGCAGTCGGGACAGCAGCAATCAGCCCCAGCATTTT.

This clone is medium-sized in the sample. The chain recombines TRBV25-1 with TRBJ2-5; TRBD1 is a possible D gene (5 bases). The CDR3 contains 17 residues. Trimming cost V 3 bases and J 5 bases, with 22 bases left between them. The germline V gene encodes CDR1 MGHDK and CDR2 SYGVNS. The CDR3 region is CASSDSRTPSKGETQYF. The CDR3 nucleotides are TGTGCCAGCAGTGACTCGCGGACACCCTCGAAGGGGGAGACCCAGTACTTC.

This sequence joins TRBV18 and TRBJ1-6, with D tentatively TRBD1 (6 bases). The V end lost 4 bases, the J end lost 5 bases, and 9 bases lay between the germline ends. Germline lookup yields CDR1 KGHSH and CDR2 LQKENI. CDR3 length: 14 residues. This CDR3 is CASSQNRDNSPLHF. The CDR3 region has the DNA TGTGCCAGCTCACAGAACAGGGATAATTCACCCCTCCACTTT.

The CDR3 DNA follows: TGTGCCAGCAGCTACAGGGGGAACACAGATACGCAGTATTTT. This codes for CASSYRGNTDTQYF. This chain links TRBV7-2 with TRBJ2-3; 8 bases map to TRBD1. The germline V gene has CDR1 SGHTA and CDR2 FQGNSA. CDR3 length: 14 amino acids. Germline trimming cut 4 bases from V and 2 bases from J; bases unmatched to any gene: 2. The full variable domain, in which reference TRBV7-2 and TRBJ2-3 provide the parts outside the CDR3, is GAGVSQSPSNKVTEKGKDVELRCDPISGHTALYWYRQSLGQGLEFLIYFQGNSAPDKSGLPSDRFSAERTGGSVSTLTIQRTQQEDSAVYLCASSYRGNTDTQYFGPGTRLTVL.

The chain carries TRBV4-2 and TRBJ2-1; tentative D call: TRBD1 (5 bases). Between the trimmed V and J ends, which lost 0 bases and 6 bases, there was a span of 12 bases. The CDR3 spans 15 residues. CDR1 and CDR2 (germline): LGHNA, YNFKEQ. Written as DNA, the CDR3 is TGTGCCAGCAGCCAAGATAGGAGCAGGGCCAATGAGCAGTTCTTC. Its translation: CASSQDRSRANEQFF.

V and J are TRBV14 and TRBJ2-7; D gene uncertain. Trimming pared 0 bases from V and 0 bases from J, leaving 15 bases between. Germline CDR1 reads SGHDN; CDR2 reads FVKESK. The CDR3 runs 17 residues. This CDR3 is CASSQDLSPGFSYEQYF. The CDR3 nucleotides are TGTGCCAGCAGCCAAGATCTCTCCCCAGGCTTCTCCTACGAGCAGTACTTC.

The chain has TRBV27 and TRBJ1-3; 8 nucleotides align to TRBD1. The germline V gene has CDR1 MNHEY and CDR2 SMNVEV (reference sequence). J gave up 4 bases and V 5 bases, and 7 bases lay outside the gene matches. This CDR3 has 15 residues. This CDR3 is CASSPWTGQGNTIYF. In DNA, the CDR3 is TGTGCCAGCAGTCCATGGACAGGGCAGGGAAACACCATATATTTT.

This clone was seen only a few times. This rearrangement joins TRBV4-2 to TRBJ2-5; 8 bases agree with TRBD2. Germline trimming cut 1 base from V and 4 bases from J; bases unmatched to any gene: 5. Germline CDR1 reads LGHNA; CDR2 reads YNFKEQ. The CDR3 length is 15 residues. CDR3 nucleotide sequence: TGTGCCAGCAGCCAAGGCGGGGGGATCCGAGAGACCCAGTACTTC. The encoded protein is CASSQGGGIRETQYF.